The T cell receptor beta chain under discussion was sequenced for a study of shared clonotypes between healthy human individuals. Concerning this clone itself: Its antigen is not identified.

The germline V and J ends were trimmed by 0 bases and 8 bases, with 19 bases remaining between them. This CDR3 has 16 residues. The germline V gene has CDR1 MNHEY and CDR2 SVGAGI. Selected positively for CCR7 and CD45RO-negative, naive CD8 cells excluded terminally differentiated effector memory CD45RA+ cells. The study's findings and limits: Relative to their counterparts shared across all four donors, non-shared clonotypes exhibited diminished generation probabilities.

The table came from immunoSEQ multiplex PCR; TCRdb's copy has only in-frame clones and leaves some out. The table includes about 1,800,000 clones, less than 95% detected once. The source is a man aged 18-30 years in good health. Sequencing was done on a sample of naive CD8+ T cells sorted from blood. V gene TRBV6-5 combines with J gene TRBJ1-2, with a possible D match to TRBD1 (6 bases). The DNA of the CDR3 is TGTGCCAGCAGTTACTCGTTCACGGGGGGCGCGGAGGGCTACACCTTC. Translated: CASSYSFTGGAEGYTF.